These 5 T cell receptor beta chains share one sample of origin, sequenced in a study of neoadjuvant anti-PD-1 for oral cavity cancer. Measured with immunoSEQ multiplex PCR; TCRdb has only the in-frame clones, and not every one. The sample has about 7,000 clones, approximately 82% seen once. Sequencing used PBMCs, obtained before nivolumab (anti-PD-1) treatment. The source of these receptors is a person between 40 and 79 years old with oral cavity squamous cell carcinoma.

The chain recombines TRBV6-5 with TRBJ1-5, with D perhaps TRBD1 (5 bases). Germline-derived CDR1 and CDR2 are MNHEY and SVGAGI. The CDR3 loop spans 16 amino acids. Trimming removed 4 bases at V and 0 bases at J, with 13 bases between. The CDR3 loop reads CASSFKGPYSNQPQHF. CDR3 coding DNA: TGTGCCAGCAGTTTCAAGGGGCCCTATAGCAATCAGCCCCAGCATTTT.

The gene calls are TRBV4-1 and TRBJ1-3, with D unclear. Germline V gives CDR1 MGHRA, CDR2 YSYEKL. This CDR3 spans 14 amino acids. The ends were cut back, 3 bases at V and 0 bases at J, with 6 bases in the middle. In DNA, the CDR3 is TGCGCCAGCAGCCAGATAACCTCTGGAAACACCATATATTTT. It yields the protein CASSQITSGNTIYF.

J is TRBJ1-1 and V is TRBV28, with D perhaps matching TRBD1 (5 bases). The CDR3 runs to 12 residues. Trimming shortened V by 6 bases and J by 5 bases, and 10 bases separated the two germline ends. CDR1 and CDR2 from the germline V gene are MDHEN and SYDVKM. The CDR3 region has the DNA TGTGCCAGCAGCCTATACAGGACTGAAGCTTTCTTT. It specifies CASSLYRTEAFF.

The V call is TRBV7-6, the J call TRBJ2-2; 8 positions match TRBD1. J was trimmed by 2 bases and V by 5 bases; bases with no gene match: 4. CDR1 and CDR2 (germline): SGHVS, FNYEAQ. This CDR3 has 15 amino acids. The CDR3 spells CASSRQGANTGELFF. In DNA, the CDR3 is TGTGCCAGCAGCCGCCAGGGGGCCAACACCGGGGAGCTGTTTTTT.

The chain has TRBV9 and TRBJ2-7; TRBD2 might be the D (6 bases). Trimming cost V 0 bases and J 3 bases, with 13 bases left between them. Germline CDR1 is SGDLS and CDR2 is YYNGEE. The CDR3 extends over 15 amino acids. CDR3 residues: CASSVEGLPHYEQYF. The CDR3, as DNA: TGTGCCAGCAGCGTAGAGGGACTCCCACACTACGAGCAGTACTTC.